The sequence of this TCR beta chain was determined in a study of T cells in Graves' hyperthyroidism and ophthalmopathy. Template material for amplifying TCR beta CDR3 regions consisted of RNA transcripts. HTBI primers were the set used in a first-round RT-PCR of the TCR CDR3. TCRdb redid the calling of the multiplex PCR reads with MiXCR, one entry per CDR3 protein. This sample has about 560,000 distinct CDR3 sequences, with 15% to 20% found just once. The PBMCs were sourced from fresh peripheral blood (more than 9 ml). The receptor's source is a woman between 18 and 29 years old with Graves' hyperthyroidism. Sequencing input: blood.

Here the CDR3 reads CASSPPTGGYTGELFF. The CDR3 DNA sequence: TGTGCCAGCTCACCACCGACAGGGGGCTACACCGGGGAGCTGTTTTTT. The rearrangement uses TRBV18 and TRBJ2-2; 10 nucleotides match TRBD1. This CDR3 is 16 amino acids long. Looked up from germline, CDR1 is KGHSH and CDR2 is LQKENI. V shed 0 bases and J 3 bases; nucleotides not matched to a gene: 1. Filled out from reference TRBV18 and TRBJ2-2, the complete variable domain reads NAGVMQNPRHLVRRRGQEARLRCSPMKGHSHVYWYRQLPEEGLKFMVYLQKENIIDESGMPKERFSAEFPKEGPSILRIQQVVRGDSAAYFCASSPPTGGYTGELFFGEGSRLTVL.